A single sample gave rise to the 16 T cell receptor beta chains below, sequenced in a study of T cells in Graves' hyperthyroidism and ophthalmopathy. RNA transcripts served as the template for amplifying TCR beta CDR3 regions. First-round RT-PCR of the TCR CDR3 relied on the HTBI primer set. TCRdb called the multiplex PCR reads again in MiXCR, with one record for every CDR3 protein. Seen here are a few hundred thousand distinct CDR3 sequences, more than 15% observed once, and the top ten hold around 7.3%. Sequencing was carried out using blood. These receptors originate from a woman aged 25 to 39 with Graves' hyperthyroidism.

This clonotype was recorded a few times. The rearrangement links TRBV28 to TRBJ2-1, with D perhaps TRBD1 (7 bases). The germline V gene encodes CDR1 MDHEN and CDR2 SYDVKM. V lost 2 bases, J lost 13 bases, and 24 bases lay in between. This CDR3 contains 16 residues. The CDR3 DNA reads TGTGCCAGCAGTTTAAACCAGGGGGTGGAGGGGGACAATCAGTTCTTC. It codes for CASSLNQGVEGDNQFF.

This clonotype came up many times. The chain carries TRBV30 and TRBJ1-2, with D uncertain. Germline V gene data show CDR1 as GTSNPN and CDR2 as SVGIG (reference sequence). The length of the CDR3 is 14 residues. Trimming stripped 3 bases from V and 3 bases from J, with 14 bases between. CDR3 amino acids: CAWRGKASYYGYTF. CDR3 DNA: TGTGCCTGGAGGGGGAAGGCGTCCTACTATGGCTACACCTTC. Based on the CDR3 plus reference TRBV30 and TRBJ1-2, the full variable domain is SQTIHQWPATLVQPVGSPLSLECTVEGTSNPNLYWYRQAAGRGLQLLFYSVGIGQISSEVPQNLSASRPQDRQFILSSKKLLLSDSGFYLCAWRGKASYYGYTFGSGTRLTVV.

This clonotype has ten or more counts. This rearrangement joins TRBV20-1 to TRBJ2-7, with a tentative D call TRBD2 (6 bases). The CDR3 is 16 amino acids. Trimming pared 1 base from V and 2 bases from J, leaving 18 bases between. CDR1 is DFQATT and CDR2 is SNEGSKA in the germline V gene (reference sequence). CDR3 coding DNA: TGCAGTGCTAGAGGGCGTATTGATGGAGGGCCCTACGAGCAGTACTTC. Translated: CSARGRIDGGPYEQYF.

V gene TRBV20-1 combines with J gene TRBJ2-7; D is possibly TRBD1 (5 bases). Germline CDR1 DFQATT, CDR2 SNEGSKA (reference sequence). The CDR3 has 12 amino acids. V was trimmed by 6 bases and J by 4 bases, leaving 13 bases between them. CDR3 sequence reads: CSAVTGGYEQYF. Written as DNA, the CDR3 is TGCAGTGCAGTCACAGGCGGATACGAGCAGTACTTC.

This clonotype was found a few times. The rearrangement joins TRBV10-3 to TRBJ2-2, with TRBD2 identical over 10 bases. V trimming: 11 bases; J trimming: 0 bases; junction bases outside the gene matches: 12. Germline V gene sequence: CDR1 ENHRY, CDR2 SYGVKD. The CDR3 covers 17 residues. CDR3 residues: CAATSGAGGPNTGELFF. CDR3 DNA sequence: TGTGCCGCAACGAGTGGAGCGGGAGGGCCGAACACCGGGGAGCTGTTTTTT.

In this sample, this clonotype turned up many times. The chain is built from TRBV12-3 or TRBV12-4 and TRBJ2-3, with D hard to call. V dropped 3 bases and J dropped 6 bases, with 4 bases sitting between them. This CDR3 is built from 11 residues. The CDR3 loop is CASSFDDTQYF. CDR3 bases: TGTGCCAGCAGTTTCGACGATACGCAGTATTTT.

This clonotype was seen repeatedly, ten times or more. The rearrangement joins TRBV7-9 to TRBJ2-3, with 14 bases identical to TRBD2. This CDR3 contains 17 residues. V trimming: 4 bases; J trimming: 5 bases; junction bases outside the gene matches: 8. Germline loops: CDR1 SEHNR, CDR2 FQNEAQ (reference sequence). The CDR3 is CASSYRLAGGPGDTQYF. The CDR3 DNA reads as TGTGCCAGCAGCTACCGACTAGCGGGAGGGCCAGGAGATACGCAGTATTTT.

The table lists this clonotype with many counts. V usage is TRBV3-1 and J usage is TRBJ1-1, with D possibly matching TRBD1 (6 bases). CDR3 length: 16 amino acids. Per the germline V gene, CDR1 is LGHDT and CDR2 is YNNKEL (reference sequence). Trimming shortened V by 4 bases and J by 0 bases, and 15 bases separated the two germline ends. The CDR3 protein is CASSPRDNRMNTEAFF. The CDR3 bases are TGTGCCAGCAGCCCTCGGGACAATCGCATGAACACTGAAGCTTTCTTT.

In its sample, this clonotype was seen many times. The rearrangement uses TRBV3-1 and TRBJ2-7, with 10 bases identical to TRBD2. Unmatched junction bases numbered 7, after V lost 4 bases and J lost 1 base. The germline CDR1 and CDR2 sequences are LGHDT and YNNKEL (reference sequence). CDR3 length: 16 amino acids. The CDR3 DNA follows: TGTGCCAGCAGCCTTACAGCGGGAGGGACATCCTACGAGCAGTACTTC. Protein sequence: CASSLTAGGTSYEQYF.

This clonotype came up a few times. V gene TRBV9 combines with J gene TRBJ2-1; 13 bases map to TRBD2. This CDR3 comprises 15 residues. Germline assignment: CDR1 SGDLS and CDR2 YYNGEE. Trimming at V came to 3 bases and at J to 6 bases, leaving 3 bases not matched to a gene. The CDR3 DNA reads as TGTGCCAGCAGCGGGGGACTAGCGGGGCTCAATGAGCAGTTCTTC. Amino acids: CASSGGLAGLNEQFF.

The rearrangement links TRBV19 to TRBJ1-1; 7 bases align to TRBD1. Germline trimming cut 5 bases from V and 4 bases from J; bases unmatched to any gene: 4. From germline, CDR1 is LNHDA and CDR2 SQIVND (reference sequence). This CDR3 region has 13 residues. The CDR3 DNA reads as TGTGCCAGTAGTGGGGACAGCATCACTGAAGCTTTCTTT. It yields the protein CASSGDSITEAFF.

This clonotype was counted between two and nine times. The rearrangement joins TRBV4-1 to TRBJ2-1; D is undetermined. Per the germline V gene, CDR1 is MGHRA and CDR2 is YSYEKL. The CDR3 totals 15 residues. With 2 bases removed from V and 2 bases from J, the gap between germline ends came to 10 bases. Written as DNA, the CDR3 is TGCGCCAGCAGCCAACAACTCGAGGCCTACAATGAGCAGTTCTTC. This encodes CASSQQLEAYNEQFF.

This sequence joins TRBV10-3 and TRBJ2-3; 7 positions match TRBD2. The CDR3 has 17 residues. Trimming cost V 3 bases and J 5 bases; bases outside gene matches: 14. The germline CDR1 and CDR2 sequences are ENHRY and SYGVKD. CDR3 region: CAISDGFGREPGDTQYF. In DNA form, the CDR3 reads TGTGCCATCAGTGATGGGTTTGGGCGGGAGCCCGGAGATACGCAGTATTTT.

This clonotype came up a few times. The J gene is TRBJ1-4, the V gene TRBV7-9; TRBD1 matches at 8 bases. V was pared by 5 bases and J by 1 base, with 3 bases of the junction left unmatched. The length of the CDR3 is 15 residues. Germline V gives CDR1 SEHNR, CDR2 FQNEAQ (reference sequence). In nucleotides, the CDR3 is TGTGCCAGCAGCGCGACAGGGGTAACTAATGAAAAACTGTTTTTT. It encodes CASSATGVTNEKLFF.

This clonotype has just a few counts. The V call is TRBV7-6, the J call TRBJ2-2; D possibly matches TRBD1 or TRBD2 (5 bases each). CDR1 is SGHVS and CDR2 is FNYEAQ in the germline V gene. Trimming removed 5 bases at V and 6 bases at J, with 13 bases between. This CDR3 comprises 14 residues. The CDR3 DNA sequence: TGTGCCAGCAGCCGGGGCCAAATTCCCGGGGAGCTGTTTTTT. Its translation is CASSRGQIPGELFF.

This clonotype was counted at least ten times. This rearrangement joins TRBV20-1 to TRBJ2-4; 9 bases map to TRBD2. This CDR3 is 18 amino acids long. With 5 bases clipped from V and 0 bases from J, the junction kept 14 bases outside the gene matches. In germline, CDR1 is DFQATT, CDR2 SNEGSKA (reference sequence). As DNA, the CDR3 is TGCAGTGCTTTTGGAGGAGGCGGGAGGGCCGTAGCCAAAAACATTCAGTACTTC. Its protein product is CSAFGGGGRAVAKNIQYF.